This TCR beta chain is from a study of CD8 T cells in ankylosing spondylitis (dated 2017 in TCRdb). As for the study more broadly: To find TCR variants linked to disease, the study profiled T cell receptor beta repertoires in ankylosing spondylitis patients and healthy donors. In total, the full study cohort was made up of approximately 99 healthy donors and about two dozen ankylosing spondylitis patients. Peripheral blood samples were taken, and synovial fluid was additionally collected from ankylosing spondylitis patients.

To note about this clonotype: The clone's antigen remains unknown. A much larger clonotype is one base distant, so this may be a read error.

The listed sequencing device is Illumina HiSeq 2500. Quantitative 5'-RACE with molecular barcodes was used to prepare TCR beta libraries. Per the authors' processing: A new computational method, built on a probabilistic model of VDJ rearrangement, was used to identify disease-linked TCR variants. Clones were called with MiXCR by TCRdb after fastp trimmed the public reads at Q25, and only in-frame beta chains were retained. Rows merge per CDR3 protein into single entries with the most common DNA and genes. Clone size and V and J calls follow TCRdb, not the original study. For this sample the table gives about 130,000 distinct CDR3 sequences, of which over 15% were detected only once. The top ten clones comprise roughly a third of the sample. What the research found in general, with its limitations: A TCR beta motif of roughly 8 highly homologous amino acid variants appeared characteristic of blood from ankylosing spondylitis patients. Some of the motif variants had been reported before in the synovial fluid and blood of reactive arthritis patients, a finding that suggests common disease-initiation mechanisms. A CD8+ phenotype was shown by the disease-linked clones, which were found at relatively low frequencies in peripheral blood. Significant enrichment of the disease-linked clones was reported in matched synovial fluid samples from ankylosing spondylitis patients.

The CDR3 starts with the cysteine, ends with the phenylalanine, and has 15 residues. Only the CDR3 part of the read is kept: 45 bases, read in frame from the first base. CDR1 and CDR2 were assigned from the germline V gene as MDHEN and SYDVKM. The rearrangement combines TRBV28 with TRBJ2-2; TRBD2 lines up with 10 middle nucleotides. The receptor was isolated from a male donor with ankylosing spondylitis. Sequenced sample: blood, either unsorted or a sorted T cell fraction (not recorded which). The sequence in DNA is TGTGCCAGCAAGCTAGCGGGAGTGAGCACCGGGGAGCTGTATTTT. This codes for CASKLAGVSTGELYF. With all but the CDR3 taken from the reference TRBV28 and TRBJ2-2 genes, the full variable domain is: DVKVTQSSRYLVKRTGEKVFLECVQDMDHENMFWYRQDPGLGLRLIYFSYDVKMKEKGDIPEGYSVSREKKERFSLILESASTNQTSMYLCASKLAGVSTGELYFGEGSRLTVL.